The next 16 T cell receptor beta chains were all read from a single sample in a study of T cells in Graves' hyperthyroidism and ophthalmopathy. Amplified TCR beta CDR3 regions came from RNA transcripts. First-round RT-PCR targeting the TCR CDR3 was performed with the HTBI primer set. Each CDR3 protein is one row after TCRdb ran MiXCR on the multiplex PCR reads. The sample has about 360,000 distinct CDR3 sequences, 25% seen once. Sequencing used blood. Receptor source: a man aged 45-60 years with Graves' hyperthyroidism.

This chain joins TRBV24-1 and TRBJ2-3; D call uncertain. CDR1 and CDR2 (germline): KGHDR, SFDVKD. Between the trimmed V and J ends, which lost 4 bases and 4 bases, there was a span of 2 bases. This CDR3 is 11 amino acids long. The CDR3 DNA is TGTGCCACCAGTGAGGCAGATACGCAGTATTTT. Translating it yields CATSEADTQYF.

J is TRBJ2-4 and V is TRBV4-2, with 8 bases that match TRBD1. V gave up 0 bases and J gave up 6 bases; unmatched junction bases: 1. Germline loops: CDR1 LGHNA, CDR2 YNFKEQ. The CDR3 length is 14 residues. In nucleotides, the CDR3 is TGTGCCAGCAGCCAAGAAGGACAGGGAAACATTCAGTACTTC. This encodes CASSQEGQGNIQYF.

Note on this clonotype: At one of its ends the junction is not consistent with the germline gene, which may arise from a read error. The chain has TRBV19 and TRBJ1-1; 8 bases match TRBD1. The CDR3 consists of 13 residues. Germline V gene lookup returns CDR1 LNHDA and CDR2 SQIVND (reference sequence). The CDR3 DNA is TGTGCCAGTAAACGGGACAGGAACACTGAAACTTTCTTT. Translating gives CASKRDRNTETFF.

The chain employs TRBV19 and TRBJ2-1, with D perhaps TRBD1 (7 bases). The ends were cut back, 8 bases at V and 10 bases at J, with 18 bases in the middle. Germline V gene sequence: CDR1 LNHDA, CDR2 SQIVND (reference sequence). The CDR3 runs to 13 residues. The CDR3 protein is CASRRGIGGEQFF. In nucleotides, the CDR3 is TGTGCCAGTCGGCGCGGGATAGGGGGCGAGCAGTTCTTC.

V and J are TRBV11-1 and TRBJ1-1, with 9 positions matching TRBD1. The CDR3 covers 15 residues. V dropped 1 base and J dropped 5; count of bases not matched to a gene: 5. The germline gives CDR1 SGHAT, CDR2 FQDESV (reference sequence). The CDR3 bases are TGTGCCAGCAGCTTAGGAGGGACAGGGAAGACTGAAGCTTTCTTT. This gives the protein CASSLGGTGKTEAFF. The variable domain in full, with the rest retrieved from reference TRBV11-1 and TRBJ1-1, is EAEVAQSPRYKITEKSQAVAFWCDPISGHATLYWYRQILGQGPELLVQFQDESVVDDSQLPKDRFSAERLKGVDSTLKIQPAELGDSAMYLCASSLGGTGKTEAFFGQGTRLTVV.

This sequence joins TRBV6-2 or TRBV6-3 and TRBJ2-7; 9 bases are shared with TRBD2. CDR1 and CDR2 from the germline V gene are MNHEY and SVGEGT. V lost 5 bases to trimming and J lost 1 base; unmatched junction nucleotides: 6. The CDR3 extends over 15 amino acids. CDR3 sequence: CASSRIAGVSYEQYF. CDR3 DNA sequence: TGTGCCAGCAGTCGTATAGCGGGAGTGTCCTACGAGCAGTACTTC.

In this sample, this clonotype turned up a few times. CDR3 protein: CSAHRGAGNQPQHF. The CDR3 DNA reads as TGCAGTGCTCACAGGGGCGCGGGCAATCAGCCCCAGCATTTT. The chain couples TRBV20-1 to TRBJ1-5; 7 bases line up with TRBD1. CDR1 DFQATT and CDR2 SNEGSKA come from the germline V gene (reference sequence). The V and J ends lost 5 bases and 2 bases, in that order; junction bases with no gene match: 6. This CDR3 region has 14 residues.

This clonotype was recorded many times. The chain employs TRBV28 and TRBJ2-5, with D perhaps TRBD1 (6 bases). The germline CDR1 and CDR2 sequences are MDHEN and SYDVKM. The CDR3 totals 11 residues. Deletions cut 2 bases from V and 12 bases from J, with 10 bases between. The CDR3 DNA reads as TGTGCCAGCAGTTTAGCCCAGGGGAAGTACTTC. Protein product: CASSLAQGKYF. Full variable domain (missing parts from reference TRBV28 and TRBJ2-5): DVKVTQSSRYLVKRTGEKVFLECVQDMDHENMFWYRQDPGLGLRLIYFSYDVKMKEKGDIPEGYSVSREKKERFSLILESASTNQTSMYLCASSLAQGKYFGPGTRLLVL.

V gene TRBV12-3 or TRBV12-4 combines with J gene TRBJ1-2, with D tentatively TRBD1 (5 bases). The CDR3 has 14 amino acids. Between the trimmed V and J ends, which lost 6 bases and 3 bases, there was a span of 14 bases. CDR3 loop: CASRHRDSDYGYTF. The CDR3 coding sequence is TGTGCCAGCAGACACCGGGACTCAGACTATGGCTACACCTTC.

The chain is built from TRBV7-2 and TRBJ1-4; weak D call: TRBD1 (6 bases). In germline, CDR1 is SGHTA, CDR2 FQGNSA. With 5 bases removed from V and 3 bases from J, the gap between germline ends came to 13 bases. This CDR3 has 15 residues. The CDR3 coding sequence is TGTGCCAGCAGCGCCTACAGGGTGTCTAATGAAAAACTGTTTTTT. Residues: CASSAYRVSNEKLFF.

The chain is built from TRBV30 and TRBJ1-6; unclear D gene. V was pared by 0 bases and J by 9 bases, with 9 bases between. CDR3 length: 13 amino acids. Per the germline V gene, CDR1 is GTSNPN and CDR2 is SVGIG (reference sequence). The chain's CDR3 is CAWSVPRISPLHF. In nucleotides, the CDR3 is TGTGCCTGGAGTGTACCCCGAATTTCACCCCTCCACTTT.

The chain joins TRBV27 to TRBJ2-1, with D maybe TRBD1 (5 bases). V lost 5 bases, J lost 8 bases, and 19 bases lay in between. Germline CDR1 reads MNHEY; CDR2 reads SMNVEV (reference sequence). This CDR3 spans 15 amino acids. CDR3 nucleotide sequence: TGTGCCAGCAGTGCCGACAGAAGAGGTTTAGATGAGCAGTTCTTC. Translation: CASSADRRGLDEQFF.

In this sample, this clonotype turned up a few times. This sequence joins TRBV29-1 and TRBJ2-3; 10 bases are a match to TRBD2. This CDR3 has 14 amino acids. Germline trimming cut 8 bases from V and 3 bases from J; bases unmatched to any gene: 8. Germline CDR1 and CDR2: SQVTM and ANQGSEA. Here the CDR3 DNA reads TGCAGCACGATAAAGCGGGAGGGAACAGATACGCAGTATTTT. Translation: CSTIKREGTDTQYF.

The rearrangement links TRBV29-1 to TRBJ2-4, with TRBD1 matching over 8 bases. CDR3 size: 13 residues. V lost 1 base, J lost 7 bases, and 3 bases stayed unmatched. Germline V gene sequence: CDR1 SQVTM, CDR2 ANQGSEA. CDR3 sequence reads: CSVEGTGMNIQYF. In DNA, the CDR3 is TGCAGCGTTGAAGGGACAGGGATGAACATTCAGTACTTC.

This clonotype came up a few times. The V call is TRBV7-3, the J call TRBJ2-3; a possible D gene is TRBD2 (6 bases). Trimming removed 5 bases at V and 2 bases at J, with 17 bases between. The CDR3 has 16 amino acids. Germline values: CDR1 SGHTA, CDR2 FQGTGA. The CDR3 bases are TGTGCCAGCAGCCCTCAATGGACTACCTCCACAGATACGCAGTATTTT. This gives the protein CASSPQWTTSTDTQYF.

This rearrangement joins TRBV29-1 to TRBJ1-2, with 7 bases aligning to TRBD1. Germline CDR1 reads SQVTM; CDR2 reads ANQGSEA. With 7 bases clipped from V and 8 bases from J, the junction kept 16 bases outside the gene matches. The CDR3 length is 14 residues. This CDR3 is CSAVHRGNDLGYTF. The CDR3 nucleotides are TGCAGCGCAGTCCACAGGGGAAATGATTTAGGCTACACCTTC.